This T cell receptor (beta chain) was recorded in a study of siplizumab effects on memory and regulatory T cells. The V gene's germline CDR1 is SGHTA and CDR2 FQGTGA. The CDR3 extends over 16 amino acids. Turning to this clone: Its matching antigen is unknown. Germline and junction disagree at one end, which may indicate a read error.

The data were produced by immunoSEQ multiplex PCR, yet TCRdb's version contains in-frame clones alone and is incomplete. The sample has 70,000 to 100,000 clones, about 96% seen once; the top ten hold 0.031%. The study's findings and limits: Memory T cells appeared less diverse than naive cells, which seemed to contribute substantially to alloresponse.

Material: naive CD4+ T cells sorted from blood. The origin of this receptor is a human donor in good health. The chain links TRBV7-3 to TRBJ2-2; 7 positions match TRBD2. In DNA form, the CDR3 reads TGTGCCAGCAGCTTAACGGTAGCGGGCGACACCGGGAAGCTGTTTTTT. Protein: CASSLTVAGDTGKLFF.